These 24 T cell receptor beta chains were all obtained from the same sample, sequenced in a study of cytomegalovirus exposure and HLA in healthy donors. PCR primers comprised 60 Vbeta and 13 Jbeta primers. The data were produced by immunoSEQ multiplex PCR, yet TCRdb's version contains in-frame clones alone and is incomplete. The sample totals around 150,000 clones; its top ten clones hold around 1.4%. Material: PBMCs. These receptors all come from a woman aged 60-75 years in good health and CMV-seronegative.

This chain links TRBV28 with TRBJ2-1; 10 bases match TRBD2. This CDR3 is built from 16 residues. V shed 5 bases and J 8 bases; nucleotides not matched to a gene: 12. Germline CDR1 and CDR2: MDHEN and SYDVKM. The DNA for the CDR3 is TGTGCCAGCAGTGCGTACGGCCTAGCGGGAGAATATGAGCAGTTCTTC. It codes for CASSAYGLAGEYEQFF.

The chain is built from TRBV19 and TRBJ1-5; 12 bases are a match to TRBD1. The CDR3 is 17 amino acids. The junction had 7 bases not matched to a gene; V was cut back by 5 bases and J by 2 bases. Germline V gene sequence: CDR1 LNHDA, CDR2 SQIVND (reference sequence). The CDR3 nucleotides are TGTGCCAGTAGTGATCCCGGGACAGGGGGCCGCAATCAGCCCCAGCATTTT. It yields the protein CASSDPGTGGRNQPQHF.

V usage is TRBV5-1 and J usage is TRBJ2-1; D perhaps matches TRBD2 (6 bases). With 2 bases removed from V and 5 bases from J, the gap between germline ends came to 14 bases. Germline CDR1 reads SGHRS; CDR2 reads YFSETQ. CDR3 length: 15 residues. CDR3 sequence reads: CASSLGTAGNNEQFF. CDR3 coding DNA: TGCGCCAGCAGCTTAGGAACCGCGGGGAACAATGAGCAGTTCTTC.

V usage is TRBV29-1 and J usage is TRBJ1-3; the D gene is possibly TRBD1 (6 bases). This CDR3 is built from 13 residues. The germline V and J ends were trimmed by 4 bases and 7 bases, with 14 bases remaining between them. The germline CDR1 and CDR2 sequences are SQVTM and ANQGSEA. This chain's CDR3 is CSVVQGDSNTIYF. The CDR3 bases are TGCAGCGTTGTACAGGGTGACTCCAACACCATATATTTT.

The chain uses TRBV15 and TRBJ2-1; 7 bases agree with TRBD2. V was pared by 1 base and J by 1 base, with 13 bases of the junction left unmatched. Germline CDR1 reads LNHNV; CDR2 reads YYDKDF (reference sequence). The CDR3 has 19 residues. This chain's CDR3 is CATSRVVTSKRGSYNEQFF. The DNA of the CDR3 is TGTGCCACCAGCAGAGTCGTGACTAGCAAGCGAGGGTCCTACAATGAGCAGTTCTTC.

J is TRBJ2-1 and V is TRBV18, with 8 bases aligning to TRBD2. V shed 2 bases and J 3 bases; nucleotides not matched to a gene: 12. Looked up from germline, CDR1 is KGHSH and CDR2 is LQKENI. This CDR3 is built from 18 residues. In DNA form, the CDR3 reads TGTGCCAGCTCACCATTCCTCCTGACTAGCGAAGACTACAATGAGCAGTTCTTC. This sequence encodes CASSPFLLTSEDYNEQFF. Full variable domain (missing parts from reference TRBV18 and TRBJ2-1): NAGVMQNPRHLVRRRGQEARLRCSPMKGHSHVYWYRQLPEEGLKFMVYLQKENIIDESGMPKERFSAEFPKEGPSILRIQQVVRGDSAAYFCASSPFLLTSEDYNEQFFGPGTRLTVL.

The V gene is TRBV19, the J gene TRBJ2-7; weak D call: TRBD1 (6 bases). Trimming stripped 5 bases from V and 4 bases from J, with 18 bases between. CDR1 LNHDA and CDR2 SQIVND come from the germline V gene (reference sequence). The CDR3 is made up of 15 amino acids. CDR3 DNA: TGTGCCAGTAGTCAGGGACACACGGAGGTATACGAGCAGTACTTC. It specifies CASSQGHTEVYEQYF.

The rearrangement links TRBV2 to TRBJ1-2, with D tentatively TRBD1 (6 bases). The V end lost 7 bases, the J end lost 4 bases, and 13 bases lay between the germline ends. Germline V CDR1 and CDR2: SNHLY, FYNNEI. There are 13 residues in the CDR3. As DNA, the CDR3 is TGTGCCAGCACCGGAGGACAGTTCTATGGCTACACCTTC. This gives the protein CASTGGQFYGYTF.

This chain joins TRBV11-3 and TRBJ2-1, with D maybe TRBD2 (5 bases). The CDR3 totals 13 residues. CDR1 is SGHNT, CDR2 YENEEA, per germline. V lost 1 base to trimming and J lost 8 bases, with 9 bases between them. This chain's CDR3 is CASSLVFGDEQFF. CDR3 coding DNA: TGTGCCAGCAGCTTAGTCTTCGGGGATGAGCAGTTCTTC.

The chain joins TRBV15 to TRBJ1-6; 8 bases are shared with TRBD1. Germline V lookup: CDR1 LNHNV, CDR2 YYDKDF (reference sequence). V lost 2 bases, J lost 7 bases, and 13 bases stayed unmatched. This CDR3 contains 18 residues. CDR3 residues: CATSRKVGQGAKNSPLHF. The CDR3 nucleotides are TGTGCCACCAGCAGAAAAGTTGGGCAGGGGGCTAAAAATTCACCCCTCCACTTT. Filled out from reference TRBV15 and TRBJ1-6, the complete variable domain reads DAMVIQNPRYQVTQFGKPVTLSCSQTLNHNVMYWYQQKSSQAPKLLFHYYDKDFNNEADTPDNFQSRRPNTSFCFLDIRSPGLGDTAMYLCATSRKVGQGAKNSPLHFGNGTRLTVT.

The chain uses TRBV7-9 and TRBJ1-1; maybe TRBD1 (5 bases). Between the trimmed V and J ends, which lost 1 base and 4 bases, there was a span of 16 bases. Germline CDR1 SEHNR, CDR2 FQNEAQ (reference sequence). The CDR3 loop spans 16 amino acids. The DNA for the CDR3 is TGTGCCAGCAGCTTAGGCCTGGTAGGGGCGTCCACTGAAGCTTTCTTT. This gives the protein CASSLGLVGASTEAFF.

The V call is TRBV5-4, the J call TRBJ2-7; TRBD1 matches at 9 bases. The CDR3 sequence is 15 residues long. Germline values: CDR1 SGHNT, CDR2 YYREEE (reference sequence). Trimming at V came to 2 bases and at J to 5 bases, leaving 8 bases not matched to a gene. The CDR3 DNA reads TGTGCCAGCAGCTTAGGGACAGGGTCCCTCGACGAGCAGTACTTC. Protein sequence: CASSLGTGSLDEQYF.

The CDR3 bases are TGTGCCAGCAGCTCTCCTTACCCAACCGATCCTAGCGGGGGAGAGACCCAGTACTTC. Its translation is CASSSPYPTDPSGGETQYF. The J gene is TRBJ2-5, the V gene TRBV7-3, with 10 bases lining up with TRBD2. CDR1 and CDR2 (germline): SGHTA, FQGTGA. CDR3 length: 19 amino acids. Unmatched junction bases numbered 18, after V lost 4 bases and J lost 4 bases.

The chain recombines TRBV4-3 with TRBJ1-2; TRBD1 agrees at 7 bases. In germline, CDR1 is LGHNA, CDR2 YSLEER. V lost 1 base to trimming and J lost 3 bases; unmatched junction nucleotides: 8. There are 16 residues in the CDR3. The CDR3 spells CASSQASGDRDYGYTF. DNA of the CDR3: TGCGCCAGCAGCCAAGCATCTGGAGACAGGGACTATGGCTACACCTTC.

The V gene is TRBV9, the J gene TRBJ2-4; 9 bases align to TRBD1. The V gene end was trimmed by 0 bases and the J gene end by 4 bases; junction bases not matched to a gene: 2. In germline, CDR1 is SGDLS, CDR2 YYNGEE. This CDR3 spans 15 amino acids. CDR3 nucleotide sequence: TGTGCCAGCAGCGTAGCAGGGACAGGGAAAAACATTCAGTACTTC. It specifies CASSVAGTGKNIQYF.

This chain links TRBV4-1 with TRBJ2-7; 12 bases align to TRBD2. V shed 5 bases and J 5 bases; nucleotides not matched to a gene: 13. CDR3 length: 17 amino acids. Germline CDR1 and CDR2: MGHRA and YSYEKL. The CDR3 coding sequence is TGCGCCAGCAGCAAGACTAGCGGGGGCACTCGTAGCGACGAGCAGTACTTC. Protein: CASSKTSGGTRSDEQYF.

CDR3 in amino acids: CASSLVGTVGGDEQYF. DNA of the CDR3: TGTGCCAGCAGCTTAGTTGGAACGGTAGGGGGAGACGAGCAGTACTTC. The chain is built from TRBV7-2 and TRBJ2-7; tentative D call: TRBD1 (6 bases). The CDR3 consists of 16 residues. Germline V gives CDR1 SGHTA, CDR2 FQGNSA. Between the trimmed V and J ends, which lost 1 base and 5 bases, there was a span of 18 bases.

The genes are TRBV7-6 and TRBJ2-2, with D unresolved. CDR1 and CDR2 (germline): SGHVS, FNYEAQ. Trimming removed 5 bases from V and 3 bases from J, with 10 bases in between. CDR3 size: 14 residues. The CDR3 reads CASSPLRDTGELFF. In DNA, the CDR3 is TGTGCCAGCAGCCCCCTTCGGGACACCGGGGAGCTGTTTTTT. Supplemented by reference TRBV7-6 and TRBJ2-2, the full variable domain reads GAGVSQSPRYKVTKRGQDVALRCDPISGHVSLYWYRQALGQGPEFLTYFNYEAQQDKSGLPNDRFSAERPEGSISTLTIQRTEQRDSAMYRCASSPLRDTGELFFGEGSRLTVL.

V gene TRBV7-2 combines with J gene TRBJ1-6; 8 bases are shared with TRBD1. Germline trimming cut 5 bases from V and 4 bases from J; bases unmatched to any gene: 7. CDR3 length: 16 residues. The V gene's germline CDR1 is SGHTA and CDR2 FQGNSA. CDR3 DNA: TGTGCCAGCAGCGACAGGGGAATTAGGTATAATTCACCCCTCCACTTT. Protein product: CASSDRGIRYNSPLHF.

The chain has TRBV19 and TRBJ2-5; D is possibly TRBD2 (6 bases). Trimming took off 9 bases at V and 1 base at J, with 15 bases between the two ends. CDR1 is LNHDA, CDR2 SQIVND, per germline (reference sequence). The CDR3 runs to 14 residues. CDR3 nucleotides: TGTGCCAGCGCGGGTCAGGGAGGCCAAGAGACCCAGTACTTC. Residues: CASAGQGGQETQYF.

J is TRBJ2-7 and V is TRBV27, with 8 positions matching TRBD2. The germline CDR1 and CDR2 sequences are MNHEY and SMNVEV (reference sequence). There are 13 residues in the CDR3. The V segment lost 5 bases and the J segment 6 bases; nucleotides outside the gene matches: 6. The chain's CDR3 is CASSLGLASEQYF. The CDR3 DNA reads TGTGCCAGCAGTCTCGGACTAGCTTCCGAGCAGTACTTC.

The chain uses TRBV5-6 and TRBJ1-3; perhaps TRBD1 as D (6 bases). This CDR3 has 13 residues. Germline lookup yields CDR1 SGHDT and CDR2 YYEEEE. V lost 4 bases and J lost 8, with 13 bases in between. The CDR3 loop reads CASSTGQRDTIYF. The CDR3 DNA reads as TGTGCCAGCAGCACCGGACAGCGAGACACCATATATTTT.

The CDR3 reads CASSRHGRDNQPQHF. For the CDR3, the DNA is TGTGCCAGCAGCCGCCATGGACGGGACAATCAGCCCCAGCATTTT. The chain is built from TRBV7-8 and TRBJ1-5; D unresolved. CDR1 and CDR2 (germline): SGHVS, FQNEAQ. V was shortened by 5 bases and J by 3 bases, with 14 bases between the two germline ends. This CDR3 is built from 15 residues.

The V call is TRBV6-5, the J call TRBJ2-7; no reliable D call. Trimming cost V 0 bases and J 0 bases, with 9 bases left between them. This CDR3 has 15 amino acids. Germline assignment: CDR1 MNHEY and CDR2 SVGAGI. The CDR3, as DNA: TGTGCCAGCAGTTACTCGCTAAGCCCCTCCTACGAGCAGTACTTC. It yields the protein CASSYSLSPSYEQYF.